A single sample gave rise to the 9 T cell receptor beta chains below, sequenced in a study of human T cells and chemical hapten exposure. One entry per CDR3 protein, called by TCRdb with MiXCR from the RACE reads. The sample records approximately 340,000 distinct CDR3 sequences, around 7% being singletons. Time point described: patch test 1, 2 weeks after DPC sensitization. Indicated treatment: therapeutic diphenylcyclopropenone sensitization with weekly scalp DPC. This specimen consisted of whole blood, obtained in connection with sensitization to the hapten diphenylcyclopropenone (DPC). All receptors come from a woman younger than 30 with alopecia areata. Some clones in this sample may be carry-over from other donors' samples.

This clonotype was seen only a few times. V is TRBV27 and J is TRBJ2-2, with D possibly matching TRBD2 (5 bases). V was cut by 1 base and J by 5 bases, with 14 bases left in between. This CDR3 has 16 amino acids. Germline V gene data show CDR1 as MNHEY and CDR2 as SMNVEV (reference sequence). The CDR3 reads CASSLWSGYGTGELFF. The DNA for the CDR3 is TGTGCCAGCAGTTTATGGTCGGGGTACGGAACCGGGGAGCTGTTTTTT.

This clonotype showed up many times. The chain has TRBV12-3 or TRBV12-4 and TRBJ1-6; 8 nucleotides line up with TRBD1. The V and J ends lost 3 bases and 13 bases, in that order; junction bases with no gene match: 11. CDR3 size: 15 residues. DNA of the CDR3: TGTGCCAGCAGTTTCCGCAACGACAGGGGCCTTCCCCTCCACTTT. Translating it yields CASSFRNDRGLPLHF.

The DNA of the CDR3 is TGTGCCAGCACTCAACCGGGACTAGCGGGGGCCAAGACCCAGTACTTC. It yields the protein CASTQPGLAGAKTQYF. The chain couples TRBV7-2 to TRBJ2-5; 14 positions match TRBD2. Germline V gives CDR1 SGHTA, CDR2 FQGNSA. The junction had 10 bases not matched to a gene; V was cut back by 7 bases and J by 6 bases. This CDR3 spans 16 amino acids.

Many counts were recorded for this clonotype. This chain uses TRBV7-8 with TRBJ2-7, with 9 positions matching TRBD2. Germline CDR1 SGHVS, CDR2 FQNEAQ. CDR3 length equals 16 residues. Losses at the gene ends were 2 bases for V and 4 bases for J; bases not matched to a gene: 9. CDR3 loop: CASSLSTGTSLYEQYF. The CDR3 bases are TGTGCCAGCAGCTTAAGTACCGGGACTAGCCTATACGAGCAGTACTTC.

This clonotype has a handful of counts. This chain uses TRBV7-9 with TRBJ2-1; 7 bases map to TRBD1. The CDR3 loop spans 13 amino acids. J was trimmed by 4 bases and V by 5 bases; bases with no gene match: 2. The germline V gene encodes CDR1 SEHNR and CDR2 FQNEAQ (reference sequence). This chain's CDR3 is CASSRGQYNEQFF. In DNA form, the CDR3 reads TGTGCCAGCAGCCGGGGACAGTACAATGAGCAGTTCTTC.

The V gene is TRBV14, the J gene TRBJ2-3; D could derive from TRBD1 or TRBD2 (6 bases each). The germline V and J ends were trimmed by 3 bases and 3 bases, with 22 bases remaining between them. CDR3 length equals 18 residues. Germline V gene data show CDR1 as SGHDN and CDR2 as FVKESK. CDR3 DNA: TGTGCCAGCAGCCACTTTCCCAGGGGAGGTTTGTTTACAGATACGCAGTATTTT. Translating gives CASSHFPRGGLFTDTQYF.

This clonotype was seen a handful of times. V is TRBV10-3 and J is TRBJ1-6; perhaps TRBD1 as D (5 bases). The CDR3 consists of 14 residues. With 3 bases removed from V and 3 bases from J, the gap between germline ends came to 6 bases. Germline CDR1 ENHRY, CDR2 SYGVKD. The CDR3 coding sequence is TGTGCCATCAGTGACCAGGGCTATAATTCACCCCTCCACTTT. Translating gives CAISDQGYNSPLHF.

CDR3 sequence: CASSLDNRDNQPQHF. The CDR3 region has the DNA TGTGCCAGCAGTTTAGACAACAGGGACAATCAGCCCCAGCATTTT. This chain links TRBV28 with TRBJ1-5; D is possibly TRBD1 (6 bases). Trimming removed 2 bases at V and 3 bases at J, with 11 bases between. Per the germline V gene, CDR1 is MDHEN and CDR2 is SYDVKM. The CDR3 is made up of 15 amino acids.

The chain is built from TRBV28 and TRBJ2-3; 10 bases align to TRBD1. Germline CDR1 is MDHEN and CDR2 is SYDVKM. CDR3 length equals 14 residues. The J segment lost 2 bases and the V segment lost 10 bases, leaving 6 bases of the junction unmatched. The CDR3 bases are TGTGCCACACGACAGGGGGCCAACACAGATACGCAGTATTTT. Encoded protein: CATRQGANTDTQYF.